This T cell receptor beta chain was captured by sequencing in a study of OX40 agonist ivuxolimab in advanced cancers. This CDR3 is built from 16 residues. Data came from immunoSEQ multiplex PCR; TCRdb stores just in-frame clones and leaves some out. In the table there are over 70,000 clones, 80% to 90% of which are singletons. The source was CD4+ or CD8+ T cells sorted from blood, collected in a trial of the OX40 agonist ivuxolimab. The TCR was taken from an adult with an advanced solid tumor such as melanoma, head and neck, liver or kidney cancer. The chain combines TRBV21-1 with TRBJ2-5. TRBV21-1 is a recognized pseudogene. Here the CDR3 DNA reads TGTGCCAGCAGCATCGCAGGGGGGTCTAGCGGAGAGACCCAGTACTTC. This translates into CASSIAGGSSGETQYF.